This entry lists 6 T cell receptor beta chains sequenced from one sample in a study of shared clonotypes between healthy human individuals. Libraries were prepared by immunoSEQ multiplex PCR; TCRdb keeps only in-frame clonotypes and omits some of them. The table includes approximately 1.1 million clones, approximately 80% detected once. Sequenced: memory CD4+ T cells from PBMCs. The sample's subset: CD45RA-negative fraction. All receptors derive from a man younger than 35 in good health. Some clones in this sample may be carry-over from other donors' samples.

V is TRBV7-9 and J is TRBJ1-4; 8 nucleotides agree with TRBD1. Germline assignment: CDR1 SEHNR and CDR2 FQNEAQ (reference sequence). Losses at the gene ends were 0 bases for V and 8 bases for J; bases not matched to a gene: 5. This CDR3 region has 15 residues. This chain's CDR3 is CASSLARQGIEKLFF. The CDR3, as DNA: TGTGCCAGCAGCTTAGCGAGACAGGGGATAGAAAAACTGTTTTTT.

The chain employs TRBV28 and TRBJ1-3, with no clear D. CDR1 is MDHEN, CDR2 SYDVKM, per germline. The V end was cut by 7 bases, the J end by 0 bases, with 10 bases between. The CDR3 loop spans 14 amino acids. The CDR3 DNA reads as TGTGCCAGCACCCATCCCAACTCTGGAAACACCATATATTTT. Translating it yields CASTHPNSGNTIYF.

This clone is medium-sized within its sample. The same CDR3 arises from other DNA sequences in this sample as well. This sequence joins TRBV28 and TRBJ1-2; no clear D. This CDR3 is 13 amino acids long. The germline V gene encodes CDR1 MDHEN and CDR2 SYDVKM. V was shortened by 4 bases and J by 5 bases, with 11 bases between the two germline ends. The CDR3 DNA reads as TGTGCCAGCAGTTCCCAGGACCGTTATGGCTACACCTTC. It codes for CASSSQDRYGYTF.

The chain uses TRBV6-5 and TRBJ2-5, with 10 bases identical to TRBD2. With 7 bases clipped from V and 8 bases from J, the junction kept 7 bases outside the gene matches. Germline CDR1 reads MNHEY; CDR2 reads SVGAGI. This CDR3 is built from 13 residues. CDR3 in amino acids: CASKLAGTETQYF. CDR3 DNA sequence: TGTGCCAGCAAACTAGCGGGAACTGAAACCCAGTACTTC.

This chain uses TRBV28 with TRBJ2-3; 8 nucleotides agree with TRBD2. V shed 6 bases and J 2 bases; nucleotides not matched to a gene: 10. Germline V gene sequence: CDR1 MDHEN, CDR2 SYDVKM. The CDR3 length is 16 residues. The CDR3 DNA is TGTGCCAGCAGCCATCATAGCGGGACCGACACAGATACGCAGTATTTT. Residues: CASSHHSGTDTDTQYF.

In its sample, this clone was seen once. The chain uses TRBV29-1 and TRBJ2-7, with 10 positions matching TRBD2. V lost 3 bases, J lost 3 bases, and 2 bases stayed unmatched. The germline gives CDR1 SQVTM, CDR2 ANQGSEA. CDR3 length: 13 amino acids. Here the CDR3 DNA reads TGCAGCGTTGACGTAGCGGGGGGCTACGAGCAGTACTTC. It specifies CSVDVAGGYEQYF.